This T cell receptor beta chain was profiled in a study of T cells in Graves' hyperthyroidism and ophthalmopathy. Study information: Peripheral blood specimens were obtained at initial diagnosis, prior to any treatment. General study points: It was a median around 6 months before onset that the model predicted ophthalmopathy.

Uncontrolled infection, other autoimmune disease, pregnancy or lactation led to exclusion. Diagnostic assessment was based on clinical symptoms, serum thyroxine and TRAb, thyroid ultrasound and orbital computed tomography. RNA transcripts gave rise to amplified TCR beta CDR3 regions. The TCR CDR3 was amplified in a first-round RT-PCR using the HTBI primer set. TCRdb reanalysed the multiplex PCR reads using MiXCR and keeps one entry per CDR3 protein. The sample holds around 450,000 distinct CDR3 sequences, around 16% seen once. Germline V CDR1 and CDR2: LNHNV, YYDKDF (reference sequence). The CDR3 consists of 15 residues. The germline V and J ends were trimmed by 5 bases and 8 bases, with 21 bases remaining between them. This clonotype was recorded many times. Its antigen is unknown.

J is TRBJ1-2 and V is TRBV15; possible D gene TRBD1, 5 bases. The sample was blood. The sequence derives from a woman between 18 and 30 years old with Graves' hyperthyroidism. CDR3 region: CATSGDRGAPGGYTF. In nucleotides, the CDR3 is TGTGCCACCAGCGGGGATCGAGGGGCCCCGGGGGGCTACACCTTC.